The 26 T cell receptor beta chains listed next were all sequenced from one sample in a study of human T cells and chemical hapten exposure. Unfractionated whole blood was the source of the extracted total RNA. TCRdb recomputed calls from the 5' RACE reads with MiXCR, one row per CDR3 protein. The sample lists around 82,000 distinct CDR3 sequences, 7.7% seen once, with under 3% in the top ten. The receptor source for this set is a male donor in good health.

This clonotype was seen only a few times. This chain uses TRBV5-1 with TRBJ1-1; D is uncertain. CDR3 size: 18 residues. V was clipped by 0 bases and J by 4 bases, with 22 bases between them. Germline V gives CDR1 SGHRS, CDR2 YFSETQ. The CDR3 sequence is CASSLVKGTGVMGTEAFF. CDR3 nucleotide sequence: TGCGCCAGCAGCTTGGTTAAGGGTACCGGGGTAATGGGCACTGAAGCTTTCTTT.

The chain employs TRBV5-4 and TRBJ1-2; TRBD1 is a possible D gene (5 bases). V lost 4 bases and J 5 bases, leaving 9 bases between the germline ends. Germline values: CDR1 SGHNT, CDR2 YYREEE (reference sequence). CDR3 size: 12 residues. CDR3 amino acids: CASSPDKYGYTF. The CDR3 nucleotides are TGTGCCAGCAGCCCGGACAAGTATGGCTACACCTTC.

This clonotype was picked up a small number of times. The chain recombines TRBV11-2 with TRBJ2-7; D not resolved. CDR1 is SGHAT and CDR2 is FQNNGV in the germline V gene. This CDR3 contains 13 residues. V lost 0 bases and J lost 3, with 6 bases in between. The CDR3 nucleotides are TGTGCCAGCAGCTTAGAGGACGGCTACGAGCAGTACTTC. Its translation is CASSLEDGYEQYF.

This clonotype was counted a few times. The CDR3 loop reads CASSSRTGVMKGQFF. The CDR3 DNA reads TGTGCCAGCAGTTCCCGGACAGGGGTAATGAAGGGGCAGTTCTTC. This chain joins TRBV6-5 and TRBJ2-1; 9 bases match TRBD1. The CDR3 sequence is 15 residues long. V was pared by 4 bases and J by 12 bases, with 13 bases of the junction left unmatched. Germline values: CDR1 MNHEY, CDR2 SVGAGI.

This clonotype was counted between two and nine times. This sequence joins TRBV3-1 and TRBJ1-1, with D maybe TRBD1 (5 bases). In germline, CDR1 is LGHDT, CDR2 YNNKEL (reference sequence). The CDR3 consists of 13 residues. Trimming cost V 8 bases and J 5 bases, with 15 bases left between them. The DNA of the CDR3 is TGTGCCAGCTTACGGGCCGGGGGGACTGAAGCTTTCTTT. Its protein is CASLRAGGTEAFF.

This clonotype was observed a few times. This sequence joins TRBV18 and TRBJ1-1; D may be TRBD1 (5 bases). The V end was cut by 5 bases, the J end by 6 bases, with 10 bases between. CDR3 size: 12 residues. Germline CDR1 is KGHSH and CDR2 is LQKENI. The CDR3 DNA is TGTGCCAGCTCAGATGACAGCCCTGAAGCTTTCTTT. This sequence encodes CASSDDSPEAFF.

This clonotype showed up many times. CDR3 protein: CASSEARAVGRETQYF. The DNA for the CDR3 is TGTGCCAGCAGTGAAGCGCGGGCCGTAGGTCGGGAGACCCAGTACTTC. The chain is built from TRBV6-1 and TRBJ2-5; a possible D gene is TRBD2 (5 bases). V lost 0 bases, J lost 5 bases, and 16 bases lay in between. CDR1 is MNHNS, CDR2 SASEGT, per germline. The CDR3 consists of 16 residues.

The chain recombines TRBV11-2 with TRBJ1-1; 7 bases align to TRBD1. The CDR3 is 15 residues long. J was trimmed by 4 bases and V by 5 bases; bases with no gene match: 10. Germline V gene sequence: CDR1 SGHAT, CDR2 FQNNGV. CDR3 region: CASSLPTGLGTEAFF. In DNA, the CDR3 is TGTGCCAGCAGCCTACCGACAGGGCTAGGCACTGAAGCTTTCTTT.

V usage is TRBV25-1 and J usage is TRBJ2-5; TRBD1 aligns across 10 bases. The CDR3 runs to 16 residues. The V segment lost 4 bases and the J segment 2 bases; nucleotides outside the gene matches: 7. The germline V gene has CDR1 MGHDK and CDR2 SYGVNS. The CDR3 protein is CASSGHGTGVQETQYF. In nucleotides, the CDR3 is TGTGCCAGCAGTGGTCACGGGACAGGGGTTCAAGAGACCCAGTACTTC.

V usage is TRBV10-3 and J usage is TRBJ1-1, with D unclear. V was trimmed by 7 bases and J by 4 bases, leaving 13 bases between them. The CDR3 is 13 residues long. Germline-derived CDR1 and CDR2 are ENHRY and SYGVKD. The CDR3, as DNA: TGTGCCATCACCGGTGAAGTGGGCACTGAAGCTTTCTTT. Its protein is CAITGEVGTEAFF.

This clonotype appeared many times. This chain uses TRBV15 with TRBJ2-7, with D hard to call. CDR3 length: 14 amino acids. The V gene lost 2 bases and the J gene lost 0 bases, with 8 bases spanning the gap. CDR1 is LNHNV and CDR2 is YYDKDF in the germline V gene (reference sequence). CDR3 coding DNA: TGTGCCACCAGCAGATTACGGTCCTCCTACGAGCAGTACTTC. Translated: CATSRLRSSYEQYF. The whole variable domain, filled in from reference TRBV15 and TRBJ2-7, reads DAMVIQNPRYQVTQFGKPVTLSCSQTLNHNVMYWYQQKSSQAPKLLFHYYDKDFNNEADTPDNFQSRRPNTSFCFLDIRSPGLGDTAMYLCATSRLRSSYEQYFGPGTRLTVT.

The chain joins TRBV29-1 to TRBJ1-1, with D perhaps TRBD1 (6 bases). CDR3 length: 14 residues. Germline-derived CDR1 and CDR2 are SQVTM and ANQGSEA. Deletions cut 6 bases from V and 3 bases from J, with 17 bases between. CDR3 nucleotides: TGCAGCGTCCTTTCAGGGGTTCGCGACACTGAAGCTTTCTTT. It encodes CSVLSGVRDTEAFF.

This clonotype was observed at least ten times. This chain uses TRBV7-6 with TRBJ2-7, with D perhaps matching TRBD1 or TRBD2 (5 bases each). This CDR3 is 15 amino acids long. Trimming left V 5 bases short and J 2 bases short, with 16 bases between. Looked up from germline, CDR1 is SGHVS and CDR2 is FNYEAQ. The CDR3 DNA follows: TGTGCCAGCAGCAACCGGGACCCTAAAACCTACGAGCAGTACTTC. Translation: CASSNRDPKTYEQYF.

The chain links TRBV2 to TRBJ2-1, with 7 bases aligning to TRBD1. V lost 6 bases and J lost 8; bases outside the gene matches: 16. This CDR3 region has 16 residues. CDR1 and CDR2 (germline): SNHLY, FYNNEI. CDR3 residues: CASSVRDSSGTDEQFF. The DNA of the CDR3 is TGTGCCAGCAGCGTCAGGGACAGTTCGGGGACCGATGAGCAGTTCTTC.

V usage is TRBV20-1 and J usage is TRBJ1-3; D unclear. Germline CDR1 reads DFQATT; CDR2 reads SNEGSKA (reference sequence). The CDR3 is 14 residues long. V lost 0 bases and J lost 1, with 7 bases in between. In DNA form, the CDR3 reads TGCAGTGCTAGAGATATCGCTTCTGGAAACACCATATATTTT. Its translation is CSARDIASGNTIYF.

This clonotype was seen many times. The chain combines TRBV29-1 with TRBJ2-3, with 8 bases matching TRBD2. From germline, CDR1 is SQVTM and CDR2 ANQGSEA. V trimming: 6 bases; J trimming: 7 bases; junction bases outside the gene matches: 6. This CDR3 is built from 12 residues. The CDR3 nucleotides read TGCAGCGTAAGCGGGAGATCCAATACGCAGTATTTT. This sequence encodes CSVSGRSNTQYF.

This clonotype has a handful of counts. The chain couples TRBV20-1 to TRBJ2-1, with 7 bases fitting TRBD2. With V trimmed by 0 bases and J by 9 bases, 14 bases remained unmatched. Germline CDR1 DFQATT, CDR2 SNEGSKA (reference sequence). The CDR3 sequence is 16 residues long. CDR3 nucleotide sequence: TGCAGTGCTAGAGATTGGGAGGGCGGGGATGTCCGTGAGCAGTTCTTC. Protein sequence: CSARDWEGGDVREQFF.

This clonotype was detected ten times or more. V gene TRBV6-5 combines with J gene TRBJ2-7; tentative D call: TRBD1 (6 bases). The CDR3 has 14 residues. V was trimmed by 6 bases and J by 2 bases, leaving 14 bases between them. CDR1 is MNHEY and CDR2 is SVGAGI in the germline V gene. The CDR3 region has the DNA TGTGCCAGCAGACCACCGGACAGTACCTACGAGCAGTACTTC. The encoded protein is CASRPPDSTYEQYF.

The gene calls are TRBV19 and TRBJ2-2; no clear D. V shed 0 bases and J shed 1 base, with 3 bases lying between them. Germline loops: CDR1 LNHDA, CDR2 SQIVND (reference sequence). The CDR3 length is 14 residues. CDR3 DNA sequence: TGTGCCAGTAGTATAGACAGGAACACCGGGGAGCTGTTTTTT. This encodes CASSIDRNTGELFF.

Note on this clonotype: Just one base apart from a much larger clone, this may be a read error. V and J are TRBV7-9 and TRBJ1-4; D is undetermined. The germline V gene has CDR1 SEHNR and CDR2 FQNEAQ (reference sequence). V dropped 7 bases and J dropped 0 bases, with 3 bases sitting between them. CDR3 length: 12 residues. The CDR3 region has the DNA TGTGCCAGCACCGCAACTAATGAAAAACTGTTTTTT. Translating gives CASTATNEKLFF.

This clonotype was picked up a small number of times. The CDR3: CAITLNAADTQYF. DNA for the CDR3: TGTGCCATCACCTTGAATGCGGCAGATACGCAGTATTTT. The chain combines TRBV10-3 with TRBJ2-3; D ambiguous. Per the germline V gene, CDR1 is ENHRY and CDR2 is SYGVKD. The CDR3 length is 13 residues. Trimming stripped 7 bases from V and 4 bases from J, with 12 bases between.

The chain couples TRBV7-3 to TRBJ2-2; 8 positions match TRBD1. The CDR3 has 16 amino acids. Germline V lookup: CDR1 SGHTA, CDR2 FQGTGA. Trimming removed 5 bases from V and 4 bases from J; junction bases left unmatched: 9. As DNA, the CDR3 is TGTGCCAGCAGCCCATCAGGACAGGGACTCACCGGGGAGCTGTTTTTT. Translating gives CASSPSGQGLTGELFF.

This clonotype has just a few counts. V usage is TRBV7-8 and J usage is TRBJ2-2, with a possible D match to TRBD1 (6 bases). Between the trimmed V and J ends, which lost 4 bases and 1 base, there was a span of 13 bases. In germline, CDR1 is SGHVS, CDR2 FQNEAQ. This CDR3 contains 16 residues. CDR3 nucleotide sequence: TGTGCCAGCAGCTCCGCTGGGGGCGGGAACACCGGGGAGCTGTTTTTT. Amino acids: CASSSAGGGNTGELFF.

This clonotype was detected only a few times. This chain uses TRBV2 with TRBJ2-3; 9 nucleotides agree with TRBD2. Germline V gene lookup returns CDR1 SNHLY and CDR2 FYNNEI. V lost 10 bases to trimming and J lost 3 bases; unmatched junction nucleotides: 20. The CDR3 runs to 18 residues. In DNA form, the CDR3 reads TGTGCCAATTCAAAAGGTCTAGCGGGACCCGGCGGAACAGATACGCAGTATTTT. Translated, it gives CANSKGLAGPGGTDTQYF.

This clonotype was detected a few times. V and J are TRBV6-2 or TRBV6-3 and TRBJ2-3; 8 nucleotides agree with TRBD2. The germline gives CDR1 MNHEY, CDR2 SVGEGT. With 2 bases clipped from V and 7 bases from J, the junction kept 14 bases outside the gene matches. The CDR3 length is 17 residues. CDR3 in amino acids: CASSYQAGEGRKNTQYF. The CDR3 DNA reads TGTGCCAGCAGTTACCAAGCGGGGGAAGGCCGGAAGAATACGCAGTATTTT.

The chain carries TRBV5-4 and TRBJ1-1, with D perhaps TRBD1 (5 bases). The CDR3 is 14 amino acids. V shed 0 bases and J shed 4 bases, with 10 bases lying between them. In germline, CDR1 is SGHNT, CDR2 YYREEE (reference sequence). The chain's CDR3 is CASSLGTGGTEAFF. CDR3 coding DNA: TGTGCCAGCAGCTTGGGAACAGGAGGCACTGAAGCTTTCTTT.